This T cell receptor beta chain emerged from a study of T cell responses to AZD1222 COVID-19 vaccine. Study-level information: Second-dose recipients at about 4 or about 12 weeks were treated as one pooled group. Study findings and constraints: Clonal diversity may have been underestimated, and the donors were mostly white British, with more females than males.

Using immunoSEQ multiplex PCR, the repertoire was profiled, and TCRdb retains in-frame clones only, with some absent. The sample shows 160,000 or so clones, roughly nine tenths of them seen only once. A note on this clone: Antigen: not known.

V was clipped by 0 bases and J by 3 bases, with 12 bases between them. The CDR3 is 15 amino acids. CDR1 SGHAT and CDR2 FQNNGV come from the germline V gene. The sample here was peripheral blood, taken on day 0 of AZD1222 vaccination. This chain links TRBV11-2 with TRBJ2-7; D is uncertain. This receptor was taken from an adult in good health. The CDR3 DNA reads TGTGCCAGCAGCTTAGATCTCCTGGCTGTCTACGAGCAGTACTTC. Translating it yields CASSLDLLAVYEQYF.